This is a list of T cell receptor beta chains from one sample in a study of beta chain features in type 1 diabetes. Using immunoSEQ multiplex PCR, the repertoire was profiled, and TCRdb retains in-frame clones only, with some absent. Here the sample spans around 400,000 clones, about 15% being singletons. Sequencing was performed on naive CD4+ T cells from blood. All receptors come from a woman between 18 and 29 years old in good health. Both conserved end residues are part of each CDR3. The D gene is left open where the match is weak. Clone sizes are given selectively: once, few, many, or a class where the clone is expanded.

d_gene,j_gene,v_gene,abundance,CDR3aa,CDR3nt
NA,TRBJ2-1,TRBV18,once,CASSPQGGVSYNEQFF,TGTGCCAGCTCACCACAAGGGGGTGTCTCCTACAATGAGCAGTTCTTC
NA,TRBJ1-5,TRBV5-1,few,CASSFQGGQPQHF,TGCGCCAGCAGCTTCCAGGGTGGACAGCCCCAGCATTTT
TRBD1,TRBJ1-2,TRBV7-2,NA,CASSTPGTGKGGYTF,TGTGCCAGCAGCACCCCCGGGACAGGAAAAGGAGGCTACACCTTC
TRBD2,TRBJ2-3,TRBV7-2,NA,CASSYSGGTDTQYF,TGTGCCAGCAGCTACAGCGGGGGCACAGATACGCAGTATTTT
NA,TRBJ2-5,TRBV11-2,NA,CASSLDSHLAGPQETQYF,TGTGCCAGCAGCTTAGACAGTCATTTGGCAGGCCCCCAAGAGACCCAGTACTTC
TRBD1,TRBJ2-6,TRBV19,NA,CATYRGRMKSGANVLTF,TGTGCCACCTACAGGGGCCGCATGAAGTCTGGGGCCAACGTCCTGACTTTC
TRBD2,TRBJ2-1,TRBV29-1,NA,CSVVGLAGNEQFF,TGCAGCGTTGTGGGGCTAGCGGGCAATGAGCAGTTCTTC
TRBD1,TRBJ2-7,TRBV15,NA,CATSSDRDRAHEQYF,TGTGCCACCAGCTCAGACCGGGACAGGGCCCACGAGCAGTACTTC
NA,TRBJ2-7,TRBV6-1,NA,CASSAEQGRGSEQYF,TGTGCCAGCAGTGCTGAACAGGGAAGGGGTTCGGAGCAGTACTTC
NA,TRBJ2-5,TRBV5-5,NA,CASSLWQQETQYF,TGTGCCAGCAGCTTGTGGCAGCAAGAGACCCAGTACTTC
NA,TRBJ2-2,TRBV6-1,few,CASSSNTGELFF,TGTGCCAGCTCTTCGAACACCGGGGAGCTGTTTTTT
TRBD1,TRBJ2-1,TRBV28,few,CASSSTGGGNNEQFF,TGTGCCAGCAGCTCGACAGGGGGCGGAAACAATGAGCAGTTCTTC
TRBD2,TRBJ2-2,TRBV19,NA,CASSPPGRADTGELFF,TGTGCCAGTAGTCCCCCCGGGAGGGCCGACACCGGGGAGCTGTTTTTT
NA,TRBJ1-2,TRBV28,few,CASSAEGFGGYTF,TGTGCCAGCAGTGCGGAGGGATTTGGTGGCTACACCTTC
TRBD2,TRBJ2-7,TRBV30,few,CAWSAIGLAGAYEQYF,TGTGCCTGGAGTGCGATAGGACTAGCGGGAGCCTACGAGCAGTACTTC
NA,TRBJ2-1,TRBV13,NA,CASSPGLAPEQFF,TGTGCCAGCAGCCCCGGGCTAGCCCCTGAGCAGTTCTTC
TRBD2,TRBJ2-1,TRBV10-3,NA,CAISGLAGVNEQFF,TGTGCCATCAGTGGACTAGCGGGAGTCAATGAGCAGTTCTTC
NA,TRBJ1-1,TRBV4-1,NA,CASSEGMENTEAFF,TGCGCCAGCAGCGAGGGAATGGAGAACACTGAAGCTTTCTTT
TRBD1,TRBJ1-5,TRBV27,few,CASSSRQGGQPQHF,TGTGCCAGCAGTTCCCGACAGGGTGGGCAGCCCCAGCATTTT
TRBD2,TRBJ2-2,TRBV29-1,NA,CSVTKSLAGGLGGELFF,TGCAGCGTAACCAAGTCTCTAGCGGGAGGGCTCGGCGGGGAGCTGTTTTTT